The following is a T cell receptor beta chain sequence with its context. Its antigen is undetermined. Researchers ran the PCR with 60 Vbeta and 13 Jbeta primers. Method: immunoSEQ multiplex PCR; TCRdb's copy keeps in-frame clones and lacks some. Of about 140,000 clones listed, just over 65% were seen once; the top ten hold 5.5% to 7%. CDR1 and CDR2 (germline): MNHNY, SVGAGI (reference sequence). The CDR3 contains 15 residues. Losses at the gene ends were 2 bases for V and 6 bases for J; bases not matched to a gene: 7. These data belong to a study of cytomegalovirus exposure and HLA in healthy donors. Study results and caveats: Most of the CMV-associated TCR beta chains (in a later analysis) appeared to be HLA-restricted. Several top significant clusters appeared, in a later analysis, to be linked to common viral pathogens.

The specimen was PBMCs. The chain is built from TRBV6-6 and TRBJ2-5; 9 nucleotides agree with TRBD1. This TCR came from an older woman in good health and CMV-seronegative. The CDR3 protein is CASSYDGGQGQTQYF. The CDR3 nucleotides are TGTGCCAGCAGTTACGATGGGGGACAGGGACAGACCCAGTACTTC.